The 30 T cell receptor beta chains given below trace back to one sample, sequenced in a study of T cell changes during pregnancy in multiple sclerosis (dated by TCRdb to the late 2010s). The library was produced with the immunoSEQ multiplex PCR assay. TCRdb provides this immuneACCESS table in a form limited to in-frame rearrangements. Some clones are lacking; in checked studies, under half of them reflect an unresolved V gene, and why the rest are absent is not known. The sample table holds some 63,000 clones, of which 90% to 95% were seen once. The ten top clones hold 0.85% to 0.9% of the sample. Sample: peripheral blood, taken before pregnancy. These receptor sequences come from a female donor with multiple sclerosis, enrolled in a pregnancy study.

CDR3: CASSPGQGNNQETQYF. CDR3 DNA: TGTGCCAGCAGTCCTGGACAGGGAAACAACCAAGAGACCCAGTACTTC. This chain links TRBV27 with TRBJ2-5; TRBD1 matches 8 bases. With V trimmed by 5 bases and J by 0 bases, 8 bases remained unmatched. The germline gives CDR1 MNHEY, CDR2 SMNVEV (reference sequence). The CDR3 is 16 residues long.

The V call is TRBV6-6, the J call TRBJ2-1, with D possibly matching TRBD1 (5 bases). CDR3 length: 14 amino acids. V lost 2 bases and J 8 bases, leaving 13 bases between the germline ends. Germline V lookup: CDR1 MNHNY, CDR2 SVGAGI (reference sequence). CDR3 loop: CASSYGASGYEQFF. The CDR3 DNA is TGTGCCAGCAGTTACGGGGCTAGTGGATATGAGCAGTTCTTC.

The rearrangement joins TRBV9 to TRBJ2-7; 11 bases align to TRBD1. The junction had 8 bases not matched to a gene; V was cut back by 3 bases and J by 3 bases. Looked up from germline, CDR1 is SGDLS and CDR2 is YYNGEE. This CDR3 has 16 amino acids. CDR3 coding DNA: TGTGCCAGCAGCGGGCCCGGGACAGGGGGTCTCTACGAGCAGTACTTC. Translation gives CASSGPGTGGLYEQYF.

The rearrangement joins TRBV4-2 to TRBJ2-3; 14 nucleotides line up with TRBD2. Trimming took 0 bases from V and 5 from J; bases not matched to a gene: 4. The V gene's germline CDR1 is LGHNA and CDR2 YNFKEQ. The CDR3 length is 17 residues. In DNA form, the CDR3 reads TGTGCCAGCAGCCAAGAGACTAGCGGGGGGGCTGGAGATACGCAGTATTTT. Residues: CASSQETSGGAGDTQYF.

This sequence joins TRBV29-1 and TRBJ1-2, with D perhaps matching TRBD1 (5 bases). The ends were cut back, 6 bases at V and 4 bases at J, with 30 bases in the middle. Germline V lookup: CDR1 SQVTM, CDR2 ANQGSEA. CDR3 length: 18 residues. In DNA, the CDR3 is TGCAGCGTCCCCAAAGAGACCGGAGAGGAGGGGTTGGGCTATGGCTACACCTTC. Translated: CSVPKETGEEGLGYGYTF.

This sequence joins TRBV7-2 and TRBJ2-7, with 9 bases fitting TRBD2. Losses at the gene ends were 4 bases for V and 6 bases for J; bases not matched to a gene: 7. Per germline, CDR1 SGHTA and CDR2 FQGNSA. The CDR3 totals 14 residues. CDR3 bases: TGTGCCAGCAGCTCGCGGGGGGGCGTTAGCGAGCAGTACTTC. Encoded protein: CASSSRGGVSEQYF.

The gene calls are TRBV27 and TRBJ2-7; no reliable D call. Per the germline V gene, CDR1 is MNHEY and CDR2 is SMNVEV (reference sequence). Trimming took 5 bases from V and 2 from J, leaving 13 bases between them. This CDR3 spans 14 amino acids. CDR3 nucleotides: TGTGCCAGCAGTCAAACGGGTATGGCCTACGAGCAGTACTTC. Its translation: CASSQTGMAYEQYF.

This chain connects TRBV5-1 to TRBJ2-1; the match to TRBD1 covers 8 bases. CDR1 and CDR2 from the germline V gene are SGHRS and YFSETQ. The CDR3 is 15 amino acids. V shed 5 bases and J 9 bases; nucleotides not matched to a gene: 13. The CDR3 region has the DNA TGCGCCAGCAGTACGACGGACAGGGCGGGCGGTGAGCAGTTCTTC. It yields the protein CASSTTDRAGGEQFF.

The chain combines TRBV6-6 with TRBJ1-1; tentative D call: TRBD1 (6 bases). Germline V gene sequence: CDR1 MNHNY, CDR2 SVGAGI (reference sequence). V was clipped by 4 bases and J by 0 bases, with 12 bases between them. The CDR3 length is 15 residues. The CDR3 DNA is TGTGCCAGCAGTTGGGGGACACCTTTGAACACTGAAGCTTTCTTT. Its protein is CASSWGTPLNTEAFF.

The chain has TRBV6-4 and TRBJ2-2; no clear D gene. Trimming took 2 bases from V and 9 from J, leaving 13 bases between them. This CDR3 comprises 14 residues. Germline CDR1 and CDR2: MRHNA and SNTAGT. The CDR3 nucleotides are TGTGCCAGCAGTGACGGCGGAGCTCCCCGGGAGCTGTTTTTT. It is translated as CASSDGGAPRELFF.

This chain uses TRBV11-2 with TRBJ1-1, with a weak D call TRBD1 (5 bases). Germline V CDR1 and CDR2: SGHAT, FQNNGV. There are 13 residues in the CDR3. Trimming pared 8 bases from V and 3 bases from J, leaving 13 bases between. CDR3 sequence (DNA): TGTGCCAGCGGGGGGGGGTTTGACACTGAAGCTTTCTTT. It encodes CASGGGFDTEAFF. Full variable domain (remainder filled in from reference TRBV11-2 and TRBJ1-1): EAGVAQSPRYKIIEKRQSVAFWCNPISGHATLYWYQQILGQGPKLLIQFQNNGVVDDSQLPKDRFSAERLKGVDSTLKIQPAKLEDSAVYLCASGGGFDTEAFFGQGTRLTVV.

The chain couples TRBV9 to TRBJ1-5, with unresolved D. The V end was cut by 0 bases, the J end by 0 bases, with 7 bases between. Germline V gene data show CDR1 as SGDLS and CDR2 as YYNGEE. The CDR3 spans 15 residues. In DNA form, the CDR3 reads TGTGCCAGCAGCGTAGATGCGGATAGCAATCAGCCCCAGCATTTT. Protein sequence: CASSVDADSNQPQHF. Full variable domain (remainder filled in from reference TRBV9 and TRBJ1-5): DSGVTQTPKHLITATGQRVTLRCSPRSGDLSVYWYQQSLDQGLQFLIQYYNGEERAKGNILERFSAQQFPDLHSELNLSSLELGDSALYFCASSVDADSNQPQHFGDGTRLSIL.

The chain recombines TRBV7-2 with TRBJ2-5, with 8 bases that match TRBD2. The CDR3 is 13 amino acids. With 5 bases clipped from V and 5 bases from J, the junction kept 4 bases outside the gene matches. Germline assignment: CDR1 SGHTA and CDR2 FQGNSA. Here the CDR3 DNA reads TGTGCCAGCAGCCCCGGGGGGGTTGAGACCCAGTACTTC. It specifies CASSPGGVETQYF.

The chain employs TRBV10-1 and TRBJ1-4; D is perhaps TRBD1 (6 bases). The CDR3 loop spans 14 amino acids. Germline V gene data show CDR1 as WNHNN and CDR2 as SYGVQD (reference sequence). The V end lost 8 bases, the J end lost 5 bases, and 15 bases lay between the germline ends. CDR3 amino acids: CASGLYDRNEKLFF. The DNA of the CDR3 is TGCGCCAGCGGACTCTATGACAGGAATGAAAAACTGTTTTTT.

The genes are TRBV30 and TRBJ2-7, with TRBD1 matching 9 bases. Germline V gives CDR1 GTSNPN, CDR2 SVGIG (reference sequence). This CDR3 comprises 15 residues. The J segment lost 7 bases and the V segment lost 8 bases, leaving 18 bases of the junction unmatched. CDR3 residues: CAATGTGRVVGEQYF. In nucleotides, the CDR3 is TGTGCCGCTACCGGGACAGGGAGGGTAGTGGGGGAGCAGTACTTC.

The CDR3 DNA reads as TGTGCCAGCAGGAGCGACAGGGACACTGAAGCTTTCTTT. Protein sequence: CASRSDRDTEAFF. This rearrangement joins TRBV2 to TRBJ1-1; TRBD1 aligns across 7 bases. The CDR3 is 13 residues long. The germline CDR1 and CDR2 sequences are SNHLY and FYNNEI. Losses at the gene ends were 6 bases for V and 3 bases for J; bases not matched to a gene: 4.

The chain links TRBV5-1 to TRBJ1-2, with D hard to call. CDR1 is SGHRS, CDR2 YFSETQ, per germline. V lost 0 bases to trimming and J lost 8 bases, with 11 bases between them. The CDR3 runs to 13 residues. CDR3 loop: CASSLERFSGYTF. CDR3 in DNA: TGCGCCAGCAGCTTGGAGAGGTTCTCCGGCTACACCTTC.

The J gene is TRBJ1-1, the V gene TRBV10-3; D may be TRBD1 (6 bases). Between the trimmed V and J ends, which lost 6 bases and 1 base, there was a span of 6 bases. CDR3 length equals 12 residues. Germline CDR1 reads ENHRY; CDR2 reads SYGVKD. CDR3 protein: CAIRTGNTEAFF. The CDR3, as DNA: TGTGCCATCAGGACAGGGAACACTGAAGCTTTCTTT.

The count of this clone is one. The rearrangement uses TRBV29-1 and TRBJ2-2, with TRBD2 identical over 10 bases. Trimming cost V 6 bases and J 0 bases; bases outside gene matches: 7. The CDR3 runs 16 residues. Germline V gene lookup returns CDR1 SQVTM and CDR2 ANQGSEA. CDR3 nucleotide sequence: TGCAGCGTGGTACTAGCGGGGCGCGCGAACACCGGGGAGCTGTTTTTT. Translation: CSVVLAGRANTGELFF.

The chain links TRBV9 to TRBJ1-3, with D perhaps matching TRBD1 (6 bases). Germline V lookup: CDR1 SGDLS, CDR2 YYNGEE. The CDR3 loop spans 17 amino acids. The V gene lost 0 bases and the J gene lost 0 bases, with 13 bases spanning the gap. In DNA, the CDR3 is TGTGCCAGCAGCGTAGCTCCGACAGGAAGCTCTGGAAACACCATATATTTT. It translates to CASSVAPTGSSGNTIYF.

V gene TRBV19 combines with J gene TRBJ2-1; D is unclear. V was cut by 5 bases and J by 7 bases, with 12 bases left in between. The CDR3 runs 13 residues. CDR1 is LNHDA, CDR2 SQIVND, per germline (reference sequence). The DNA of the CDR3 is TGTGCCAGTAGTCCCCCGGCCGGGAATGAGCAGTTCTTC. Translation gives CASSPPAGNEQFF.

The chain employs TRBV7-9 and TRBJ1-2, with D tentatively TRBD1 (5 bases). V was clipped by 4 bases and J by 8 bases, with 14 bases between them. CDR3 size: 13 residues. Germline CDR1 SEHNR, CDR2 FQNEAQ (reference sequence). In DNA form, the CDR3 reads TGTGCCAGCAGCTCCGCCGGGGGACGGGGCTACACCTTC. This codes for CASSSAGGRGYTF.

This clone has just a few counts. For the CDR3, the DNA is TGTGCCAGCAGCCACAGCTTCGGGGATTCACCCCTCCACTTT. Its translation is CASSHSFGDSPLHF. J is TRBJ1-6 and V is TRBV11-3; D unresolved. V lost 5 bases to trimming and J lost 8 bases, with 13 bases between them. Germline CDR1 reads SGHNT; CDR2 reads YENEEA. This CDR3 contains 14 residues.

The gene calls are TRBV7-3 and TRBJ2-1; D is perhaps TRBD2 (6 bases). CDR1 is SGHTA and CDR2 is FQGTGA in the germline V gene. The germline V and J ends were trimmed by 1 base and 0 bases, with 10 bases remaining between them. CDR3 length: 16 residues. In DNA, the CDR3 is TGTGCCAGCAGCTTAAGTGGAGCGGGCTCCTACAATGAGCAGTTCTTC. Protein: CASSLSGAGSYNEQFF. The full variable domain, in which reference TRBV7-3 and TRBJ2-1 provide the parts outside the CDR3, is GAGVSQTPSNKVTEKGKYVELRCDPISGHTALYWYRQSLGQGPEFLIYFQGTGAADDSGLPNDRFFAVRPEGSVSTLKIQRTERGDSAVYLCASSLSGAGSYNEQFFGPGTRLTVL.

The CDR3 protein is CASSLVGTGQVGRNEQFF. The CDR3 DNA sequence: TGTGCCAGCAGCTTAGTTGGCACAGGGCAAGTGGGTCGGAATGAGCAGTTCTTC. The chain is built from TRBV7-2 and TRBJ2-1; TRBD1 is a possible D gene (6 bases). The CDR3 extends over 18 amino acids. Germline assignment: CDR1 SGHTA and CDR2 FQGNSA. V was clipped by 1 base and J by 7 bases, with 23 bases between them.

The genes are TRBV4-1 and TRBJ1-3; 7 bases match TRBD1. Trimming took 5 bases from V and 2 from J; bases not matched to a gene: 6. This CDR3 is built from 15 residues. Germline loops: CDR1 MGHRA, CDR2 YSYEKL. The CDR3: CASSSGTGAGNTIYF. The CDR3 DNA follows: TGCGCCAGCAGCTCGGGAACAGGGGCTGGAAACACCATATATTTT.

The table lists this clone with a count of one. J is TRBJ1-1 and V is TRBV9; weak D call: TRBD1 (5 bases). V dropped 0 bases and J dropped 4 bases, with 10 bases sitting between them. The CDR3 extends over 14 amino acids. Looked up from germline, CDR1 is SGDLS and CDR2 is YYNGEE. The chain's CDR3 is CASSVGSGPTEAFF. CDR3 nucleotide sequence: TGTGCCAGCAGCGTAGGGTCAGGGCCCACTGAAGCTTTCTTT. Using reference TRBV9 and TRBJ1-1 for the parts outside the CDR3, the full variable domain is DSGVTQTPKHLITATGQRVTLRCSPRSGDLSVYWYQQSLDQGLQFLIQYYNGEERAKGNILERFSAQQFPDLHSELNLSSLELGDSALYFCASSVGSGPTEAFFGQGTRLTVV.

The chain carries TRBV18 and TRBJ2-7; possibly TRBD2 for D (6 bases). Deletions cut 6 bases from V and 2 bases from J, with 11 bases between. The length of the CDR3 is 13 residues. CDR1 is KGHSH, CDR2 LQKENI, per germline. The CDR3 protein is CASSRGGAYEQYF. The CDR3 nucleotides read TGTGCCAGCTCCCGGGGAGGAGCCTACGAGCAGTACTTC.

The genes are TRBV4-3 and TRBJ2-7; TRBD2 might be the D (7 bases). V lost 0 bases, J lost 0 bases, and 12 bases lay in between. CDR1 and CDR2 from the germline V gene are LGHNA and YSLEER. The length of the CDR3 is 16 residues. DNA of the CDR3: TGCGCCAGCAGCCAAGATGGGGGGGCCCTCTCCTACGAGCAGTACTTC. This encodes CASSQDGGALSYEQYF.

The chain is built from TRBV6-1 and TRBJ1-6; D call uncertain. CDR3 length equals 16 residues. Germline lookup yields CDR1 MNHNS and CDR2 SASEGT. The V end was cut by 2 bases, the J end by 0 bases, with 8 bases between. The CDR3 nucleotides read TGTGCCAGCAGTGAACAAGCAAGCTCCTATAATTCACCCCTCCACTTT. Protein product: CASSEQASSYNSPLHF.